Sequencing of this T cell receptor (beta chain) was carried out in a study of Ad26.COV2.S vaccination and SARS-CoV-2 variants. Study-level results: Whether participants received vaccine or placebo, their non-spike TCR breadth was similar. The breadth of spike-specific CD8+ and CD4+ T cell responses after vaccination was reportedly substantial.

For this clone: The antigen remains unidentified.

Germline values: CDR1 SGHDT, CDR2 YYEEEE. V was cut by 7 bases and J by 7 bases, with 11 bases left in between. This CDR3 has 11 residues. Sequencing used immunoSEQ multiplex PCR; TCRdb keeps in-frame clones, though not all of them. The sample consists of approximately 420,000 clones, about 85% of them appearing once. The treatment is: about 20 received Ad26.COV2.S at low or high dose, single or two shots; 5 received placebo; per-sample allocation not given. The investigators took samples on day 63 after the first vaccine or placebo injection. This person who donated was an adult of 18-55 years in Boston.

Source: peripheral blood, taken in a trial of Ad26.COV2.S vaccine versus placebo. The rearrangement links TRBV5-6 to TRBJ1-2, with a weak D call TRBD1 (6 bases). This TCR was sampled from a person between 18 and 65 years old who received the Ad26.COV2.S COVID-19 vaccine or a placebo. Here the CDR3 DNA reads TGTGCCAGCGGGGGGGCGCGTGGCTACACCTTC. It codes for CASGGARGYTF.